A selection of T cell receptor beta chains follows, all from one sample in a study of T cell responses to AZD1222 COVID-19 vaccine. The method was immunoSEQ multiplex PCR; TCRdb's version includes in-frame clones alone and lacks a portion of them. The sample shows about 56,000 clones, 80% to 90% of them seen only once. The material was peripheral blood, obtained on day 0 of AZD1222 vaccination. The receptors come from an adult in good health. The conserved cysteine and the conserved F or W are not part of the CDR3 here.

13,TRBV4-1,TRBJ1-2,ASSHARQGERGYT
11,TRBV4-2,TRBJ1-2,ASSQDPAGGYT
10,TRBV7-9,TRBJ2-1,ASSPAYNEQF
11,TRBV11-1,TRBJ2-5,ASSSDRRETQY
10,TRBV11-3,TRBJ2-3,ASSLPRDTQY
12,TRBV9,TRBJ2-1,ASSTNTGRSEQF
12,TRBV18,TRBJ1-1,ASSPTGGNTEAF
13,TRBV18,TRBJ2-1,ASSPPTGGFSEQF
13,TRBV7-2,TRBJ1-6,ASSLEAGLNSPLH
9,TRBV28,TRBJ1-1,AAAGRTEAF
15,TRBV11-3,TRBJ2-1,ASSSSWGDTTVNEQF
12,TRBV19,TRBJ2-5,ASRQAGGMETQY
13,TRBV11-2,TRBJ2-2,ASSGWDWDTGELF
18,TRBV21-1,TRBJ1-5,ASSSRRPGQGFLGNQPQH
16,TRBV30,TRBJ2-3,AWTGLADLNKMTDTQY
17,TRBV4-2,TRBJ1-2,ASSQDPRFLGDNNYGYT
15,TRBV5-5,TRBJ2-7,ASSPSNPSGRTHEQY
13,TRBV27,TRBJ2-1,ASSFQRRSYNEQF
11,TRBV15,TRBJ2-7,ATRRGQAYEQY
12,TRBV30,TRBJ2-7,AWKPGTGTYEQY
13,TRBV15,TRBJ2-7,ATSRDLAGVYEQY
10,TRBV2,TRBJ1-5,ASRNRGQPQH
12,TRBV27,TRBJ2-1,ASSPRDRVFEQF
11,TRBV10-2,TRBJ2-1,ASRTSGTDGQF
12,TRBV6-5,TRBJ1-3,ASNGGYSGNTIY
14,TRBV11-1,TRBJ1-1,ASSRTGGGQNTEAF
12,TRBV3-1/TRBV3-2,TRBJ1-4,ASSPGSTNEKLF
12,TRBV11-2,TRBJ1-2,ASSLTDSQGSYT
14,TRBV7-9,TRBJ1-2,ASSPGVGDKTYGYT
13,TRBV7-2,TRBJ1-3,ASSLVADSGNTIY
11,TRBV6-5,TRBJ1-6,ASRQGRNSPLH
14,TRBV13,TRBJ2-5,ASSSMVAGIQETQY
12,TRBV30,TRBJ1-1,AWFIPGMNTEAF
17,TRBV7-2,TRBJ2-1,ASSPRDRGLAGGIGEQF
10,TRBV7-9,TRBJ1-1,ASHKPDRVSF
14,TRBV18,TRBJ2-1,ASSPRVATGGNEQF
11,TRBV7-6,TRBJ1-2,ASSHQGMDGYT
12,TRBV4-1,TRBJ1-2,ASSQVESRLGYT
13,TRBV21-1,TRBJ1-5,ASSRKRVCNQPQH
15,TRBV24-1,TRBJ2-3,ATDKGEGRPSTDTQY
11,TRBV7-2,TRBJ1-1,ASSPWAGTEAF
17,TRBV21-1,TRBJ2-7,ASSKVGTSGRARTSEQY
13,TRBV6-5,TRBJ1-4,ASSYSGAQREKLF
14,TRBV11-3,TRBJ2-1,ASSFGVPSGIDEQF
13,TRBV2,TRBJ2-7,ASNPGASGNYEQY
12,TRBV29-1,TRBJ2-1,SVDKDFSYNEQF
15,TRBV7-8,TRBJ2-5,ASSRRGSGRSLETQY
13,TRBV5-5,TRBJ2-7,ASSLAGTGAYEQY
12,TRBV5-1,TRBJ1-1,ASRRTGTGDEAF
15,TRBV5-4,TRBJ1-2,ASSLDGQGYWNYGYT
18,TRBV4-1,TRBJ1-3,ASSQGEDRDAPFSGNTIY
16,TRBV7-2,TRBJ2-2,ASSVMPSGRAGTGELF
13,TRBV6-1,TRBJ2-1,ASSDSGEEVNEQF
12,TRBV6-5,TRBJ1-1,ASSYGRKNTEAF
12,TRBV19,TRBJ2-5,ASSIRRGQETQY
13,TRBV14,TRBJ1-4,ASSQDSHSNEKLF
18,TRBV19,TRBJ2-1,ASSIGLAALDQPLYNEQF
11,TRBV6-2/TRBV6-3,TRBJ1-1,ASSPRSGTEAF